The 10 T cell receptor beta chains in this list originate from one sample, sequenced in a study of T-cell memory formation after mild COVID-19. TCRdb processed the 5' RACE reads anew with MiXCR; each CDR3 protein has one entry. This table has 350,000 to 450,000 distinct CDR3 sequences, 15% to 20% appearing once. The sequenced sample was PBMCs or a T cell subset sorted from them (not recorded which). Receptor source: an adult woman who had mild COVID-19 (a few samples of this study predate the infection). Cell type and time point are not known.

This clonotype was seen more than once but under ten times. The V call is TRBV4-1, the J call TRBJ2-1; no firm D call. Per germline, CDR1 MGHRA and CDR2 YSYEKL. The CDR3 length is 16 residues. Trimming pared 1 base from V and 2 bases from J, leaving 12 bases between. Here the CDR3 reads CASSQVSAFPYNEQFF. As DNA, the CDR3 is TGCGCCAGCAGCCAAGTATCAGCGTTTCCCTACAATGAGCAGTTCTTC.

This clonotype was detected a few times. The chain joins TRBV4-1 to TRBJ2-7; tentative D call: TRBD1 (6 bases). V lost 3 bases to trimming and J lost 4 bases, with 16 bases between them. The CDR3 has 15 residues. The germline CDR1 and CDR2 sequences are MGHRA and YSYEKL. Written as DNA, the CDR3 is TGCGCCAGCAGCCAGGGGGCGGGCAGGGCTTACGAGCAGTACTTC. It is translated as CASSQGAGRAYEQYF.

V usage is TRBV7-6 and J usage is TRBJ2-6, with D perhaps matching TRBD2 (5 bases). Deletions cut 5 bases from V and 2 bases from J, with 10 bases between. CDR1 SGHVS and CDR2 FNYEAQ come from the germline V gene. The CDR3 is made up of 15 amino acids. The DNA for the CDR3 is TGTGCCAGCAGCCCCATCGGGGCTGGGGCCAACGTCCTGACTTTC. It specifies CASSPIGAGANVLTF.

A note on this clonotype: Mismatch with germline at one junction end may stem from a read error. The V and J genes are TRBV7-6 and TRBJ2-1; D is undetermined. Germline values: CDR1 SGHVS, CDR2 FNYEAQ. The CDR3 sequence is 14 residues long. The CDR3 DNA is TGTGCCAGCAGTTTAGGGTCACGGTACTATGAGCAGTTCTTC. This gives the protein CASSLGSRYYEQFF.

The sample holds a few counts of this clonotype. The chain recombines TRBV5-4 with TRBJ1-2, with D possibly TRBD1 on 5 matching bases. The CDR3 extends over 14 amino acids. V lost 5 bases, J lost 2 bases, and 13 bases lay in between. CDR1 is SGHNT, CDR2 YYREEE, per germline (reference sequence). The CDR3, as DNA: TGTGCCAGCAGTCTTCGACAGCCCAACTATGGCTACACCTTC. It translates to CASSLRQPNYGYTF.

In its sample, this clonotype was seen a few times. This rearrangement joins TRBV11-2 to TRBJ2-3; tentatively, D is TRBD2 (7 bases). This CDR3 spans 16 amino acids. Between the trimmed V and J ends, which lost 5 bases and 4 bases, there was a span of 19 bases. CDR1 and CDR2 (germline): SGHAT, FQNNGV. The DNA of the CDR3 is TGTGCCAGCAGCACCTCTCTGGGGGGGGCCCCAGATACGCAGTATTTT. Translation gives CASSTSLGGAPDTQYF.

In its sample, this clonotype was seen a few times. The rearrangement uses TRBV27 and TRBJ1-1, with a weak D call TRBD1 (5 bases). CDR3 length equals 16 residues. V was clipped by 5 bases and J by 0 bases, with 16 bases between them. From germline, CDR1 is MNHEY and CDR2 SMNVEV (reference sequence). CDR3 residues: CASSPHGGSMNTEAFF. The CDR3 coding sequence is TGTGCCAGCAGTCCTCATGGGGGGAGTATGAACACTGAAGCTTTCTTT.

The sample holds a few counts of this clonotype. The V and J genes are TRBV2 and TRBJ2-2, with D perhaps matching TRBD1 (7 bases). The germline V gene encodes CDR1 SNHLY and CDR2 FYNNEI. The CDR3 is 16 amino acids. Trimming removed 7 bases from V and 3 bases from J, with 18 bases in between. This CDR3 reads CASTGDSLADTGELFF. The CDR3 DNA is TGTGCCAGCACGGGGGACAGCTTGGCCGACACCGGGGAGCTGTTTTTT.

The J gene is TRBJ1-3, the V gene TRBV30; no definite D call. Trimming shortened V by 6 bases and J by 2 bases, and 11 bases separated the two germline ends. The germline V gene encodes CDR1 GTSNPN and CDR2 SVGIG (reference sequence). The CDR3 loop spans 13 amino acids. The CDR3 nucleotides read TGTGCCTGCCTCAATAAGGCTGGAAACACCATATATTTT. Translated: CACLNKAGNTIYF.

The gene calls are TRBV7-8 and TRBJ1-5; possibly TRBD1 for D (6 bases). This CDR3 comprises 17 residues. V lost 2 bases to trimming and J lost 2 bases, with 16 bases between them. Germline V gene data show CDR1 as SGHVS and CDR2 as FQNEAQ. DNA of the CDR3: TGTGCCAGCAGCTTAATGGCCGGGACAATGGGCAATCAGCCCCAGCATTTT. Its protein product is CASSLMAGTMGNQPQHF.